The TCR beta chain described here comes from a study of cytomegalovirus exposure and HLA in healthy donors. 13 Jbeta primers and 60 Vbeta primers were used for the PCR. The assay was immunoSEQ multiplex PCR, and TCRdb's table has in-frame clones only and misses some. This sample has under 150,000 clones; roughly 80% occur once, and the top ten carry 1.5% to 2%. General study findings and limits: A reported reduction in N-insertions relative to the roughly 610-donor mean was seen in an Asian-associated ancestry cluster in a later analysis. The authors later found most CMV-associated TCR beta chains appeared HLA-restricted. Several of the most significant clusters appeared, in a later analysis, to be linked to common viral pathogens.

On this clone itself: Its antigen is undetermined.

Germline CDR1 is SEHNR and CDR2 is FQNEAQ (reference sequence). The V gene lost 5 bases and the J gene lost 8 bases, with 16 bases spanning the gap. The CDR3 is 14 amino acids. The gene calls are TRBV7-9 and TRBJ2-1, with D perhaps matching TRBD1 (6 bases). The clonotype originates from a woman between 35 and 50 years old in good health and CMV-seronegative. Sequencing was carried out using PBMCs. In DNA, the CDR3 is TGTGCCAGCAGCCGACACGGGACACCCGATGAGCAGTTCTTC. As protein: CASSRHGTPDEQFF.